Sequencing of this TCR beta chain was carried out in a study of blood T cell repertoires in COVID-19. Study at large: Acute and convalescent COVID-19 samples came from the United States, Italy and Spain. In each case, the material was cDNA or gDNA derived from T cells, B-cell-depleted T cells, or PBMCs.

TCRdb keeps only in-frame clones here, not all; method: immunoSEQ multiplex PCR. The sample has 65,000 to 70,000 clones, 60% to 85% seen once. This clone has only a few counts. Germline assignment: CDR1 SGHRS and CDR2 YFSETQ. CDR3 length: 15 amino acids. V was clipped by 2 bases and J by 1 base; unmatched bases: 5. V is TRBV5-1 and J is TRBJ1-1, with 7 bases identical to TRBD1. The source material was peripheral blood. The receptor was isolated from a human donor in a cohort sampled during active COVID-19. CDR3 nucleotides: TGCGCCAGCAGCTTCACCGGGACAGCGAACACTGAAGCTTTCTTT. Amino acids: CASSFTGTANTEAFF.